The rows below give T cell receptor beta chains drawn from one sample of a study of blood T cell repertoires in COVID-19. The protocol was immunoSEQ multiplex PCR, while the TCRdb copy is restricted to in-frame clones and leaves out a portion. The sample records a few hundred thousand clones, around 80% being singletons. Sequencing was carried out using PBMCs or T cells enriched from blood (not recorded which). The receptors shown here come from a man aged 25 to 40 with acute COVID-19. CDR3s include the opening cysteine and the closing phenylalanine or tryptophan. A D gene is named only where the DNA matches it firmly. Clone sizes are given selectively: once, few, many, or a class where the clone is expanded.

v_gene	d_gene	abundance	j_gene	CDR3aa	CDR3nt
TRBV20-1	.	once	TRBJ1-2	CSGREGSGYTF	TGCAGTGGTCGGGAAGGAAGTGGCTACACCTTC
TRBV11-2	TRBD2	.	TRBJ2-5	CASSLTLAGVETQYF	TGTGCCAGCAGCTTAACACTAGCGGGAGTTGAGACCCAGTACTTC
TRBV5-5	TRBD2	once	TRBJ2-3	CASSLDHTSGLNTQYF	TGTGCCAGCAGCTTGGATCATACTAGCGGACTTAATACGCAGTATTTT
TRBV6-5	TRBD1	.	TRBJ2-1	CASSSDRSLTYNEQFF	TGTGCCAGCAGTTCGGACAGGTCGCTTACCTACAATGAGCAGTTCTTC
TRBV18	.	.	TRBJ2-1	CASSPRENEQFF	TGTGCCAGCTCACCCCGGGAGAATGAGCAGTTCTTC
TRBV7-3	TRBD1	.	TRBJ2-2	CASSSDRGGTGELFF	TGTGCCAGCAGCTCGGACAGGGGCGGCACCGGGGAGCTGTTTTTT
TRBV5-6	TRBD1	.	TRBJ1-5	CASSWTGGGDQPQHF	TGTGCCAGCAGTTGGACAGGGGGCGGCGATCAGCCCCAGCATTTT
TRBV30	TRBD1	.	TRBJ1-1	CARRSTGQGSHNTEAFF	TGTGCCCGGAGGTCCACGGGACAGGGTAGCCATAACACTGAAGCTTTCTTT
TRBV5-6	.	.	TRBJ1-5	CASSLSSNQPQHF	TGTGCCAGCAGCCTTTCTAGCAATCAGCCCCAGCATTTT
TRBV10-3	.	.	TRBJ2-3	CAISESGRPDTQYF	TGTGCCATCAGTGAGTCGGGCAGGCCGGATACGCAGTATTTT
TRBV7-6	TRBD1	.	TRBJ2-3	CASSLAGTGSTDTQYF	TGTGCCAGCAGCTTAGCCGGGACAGGGAGCACAGATACGCAGTATTTT
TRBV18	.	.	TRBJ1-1	CASSPRLRQEAFF	TGTGCCAGCTCACCAAGACTGAGGCAGGAAGCTTTCTTT
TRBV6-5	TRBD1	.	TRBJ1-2	CASKRQGAFGYTF	TGTGCCAGTAAACGCCAGGGGGCGTTTGGCTACACCTTC
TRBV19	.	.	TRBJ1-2	CASSISGANPRYTF	TGTGCCAGTAGTATTTCAGGGGCCAACCCTCGCTACACCTTC
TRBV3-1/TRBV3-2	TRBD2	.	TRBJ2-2	CASSHNLGTSGSAGELFF	TGTGCCAGCAGCCACAACCTCGGGACTAGCGGGAGTGCCGGGGAGCTGTTTTTT
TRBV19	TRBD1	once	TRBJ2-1	CASSIGTGYEQFF	TGTGCCAGTAGTATCGGGACAGGATATGAGCAGTTCTTC
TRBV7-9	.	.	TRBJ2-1	CASSLGEEPDEQFF	TGTGCCAGCAGCTTGGGAGAAGAGCCCGATGAGCAGTTCTTC
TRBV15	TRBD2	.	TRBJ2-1	CATTPLLAGVYNEQFF	TGTGCCACCACCCCCCTATTAGCGGGGGTGTACAATGAGCAGTTCTTC
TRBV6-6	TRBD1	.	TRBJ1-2	CASRGTGINYGYTF	TGTGCCAGCAGGGGGACAGGGATTAACTATGGCTACACCTTC
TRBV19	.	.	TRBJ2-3	CATAGGGLADTQYF	TGTGCCACCGCTGGGGGGGGCTTGGCAGATACGCAGTATTTT
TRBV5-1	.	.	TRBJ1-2	CASSLEGEGYTF	TGCGCCAGCAGCTTAGAGGGGGAAGGCTACACCTTC
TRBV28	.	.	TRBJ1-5	CASSWALGNQPQHF	TGTGCCAGCAGCTGGGCCCTTGGAAATCAGCCCCAGCATTTT
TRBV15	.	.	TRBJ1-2	CATSLVGQTYNYGYTF	TGTGCCACCAGTCTGGTTGGACAAACTTATAACTATGGCTACACCTTC
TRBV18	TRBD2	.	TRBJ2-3	CASSLGLAGSTDTQYF	TGTGCCAGCTCACTGGGACTAGCGGGAAGCACAGATACGCAGTATTTT
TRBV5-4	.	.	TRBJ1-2	CASSVVGTTRNYGYTF	TGTGCCAGCAGCGTAGTCGGGACAACAAGGAACTATGGCTACACCTTC
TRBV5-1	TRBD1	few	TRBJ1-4	CASSSGTGSSREKLFF	TGCGCCAGCAGCTCCGGGACAGGGTCTTCCCGCGAAAAACTGTTTTTT
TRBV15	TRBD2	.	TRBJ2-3	CATRQPAGGPKRDTQYF	TGTGCCACCAGACAACCAGCGGGGGGACCGAAGAGAGATACGCAGTATTTT
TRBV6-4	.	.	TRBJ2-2	CASAHGGDDTGELFF	TGTGCCAGCGCCCATGGAGGGGATGACACCGGGGAGCTGTTTTTT
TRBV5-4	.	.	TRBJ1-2	CASSLHSRAYGYTF	TGTGCCAGCAGCTTGCACTCCAGGGCCTATGGCTACACCTTC
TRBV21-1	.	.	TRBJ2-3	CASSKLLQRVSTDTQYF	TGTGCCAGCAGCAAACTCCTCCAGCGGGTTAGCACAGATACGCAGTATTTT
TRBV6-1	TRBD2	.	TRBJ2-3	CASSESSGGGDTQYF	TGTGCCAGCAGTGAATCTAGCGGGGGTGGGGATACGCAGTATTTT
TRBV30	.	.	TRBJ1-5	CAWGEGGRGQPQHF	TGTGCCTGGGGGGAGGGAGGAAGGGGTCAGCCCCAGCATTTT
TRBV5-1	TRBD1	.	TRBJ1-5	CASSEQGAQPQHF	TGCGCCAGCAGCGAACAGGGGGCGCAGCCCCAGCATTTT
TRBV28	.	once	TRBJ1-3	CASSLTGQKDTIYF	TGTGCCAGCAGTCTAACCGGACAGAAGGACACCATATATTTT
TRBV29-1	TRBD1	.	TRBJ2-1	CSTGPGGSNTMRQFF	TGCAGCACGGGGCCAGGGGGCTCAAATACAATGAGGCAGTTCTTC
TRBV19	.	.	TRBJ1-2	CASSIDGSGVYGYTF	TGTGCCAGTAGTATAGATGGTTCAGGGGTCTATGGCTACACCTTC
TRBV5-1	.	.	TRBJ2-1	CASSLVVDNEQFF	TGCGCCAGCAGCTTGGTAGTGGACAATGAGCAGTTCTTC
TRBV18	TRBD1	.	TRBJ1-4	CASSPSGTGVTNEKLFF	TGTGCCAGCTCACCATCCGGGACAGGGGTGACTAATGAAAAACTGTTTTTT
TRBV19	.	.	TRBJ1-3	CASSATGIGNTIYF	TGTGCCAGTAGCGCAACAGGGATAGGAAACACCATATATTTT
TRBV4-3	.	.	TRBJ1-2	CASSQEARGFYGYTF	TGCGCCAGCAGCCAAGAGGCCAGGGGATTCTATGGCTACACCTTC
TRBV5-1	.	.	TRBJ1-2	CASSNMAANYGYTF	TGCGCCAGCAGCAACATGGCGGCCAACTATGGCTACACCTTC
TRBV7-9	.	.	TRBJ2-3	CAILDADTQYF	TGTGCCATCTTAGATGCAGATACGCAGTATTTT
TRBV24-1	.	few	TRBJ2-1	CATSDPFYNEQFF	TGTGCCACCAGTGATCCCTTCTACAATGAGCAGTTCTTC
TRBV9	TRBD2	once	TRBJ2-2	CASTGGAANTGELFF	TGTGCCAGCACCGGGGGGGCCGCGAACACCGGGGAGCTGTTTTTT
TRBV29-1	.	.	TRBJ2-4	CSVVYRENIQYF	TGCAGCGTTGTGTACAGAGAAAACATTCAGTACTTC
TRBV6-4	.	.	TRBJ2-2	CASSVAGTGELFF	TGTGCCAGCAGTGTTGCGGGGACCGGGGAGCTGTTTTTT